This note documents a single T cell receptor beta chain sequence. Its matching antigen is unknown. The sample is drawn from a study of cytomegalovirus exposure and HLA in healthy donors. Study overall: Earlier, 150 million to 200 million T cells were analyzed, and 95 million to 140 million unique TCR beta sequences were found among them. Study results and caveats: In an earlier analysis, most TCR beta V segments were productive about 87% or about 30% of the time. A link between a missense DCLRE1C variant and TCR beta V- and J-gene trimming emerged from a later analysis.

Participants comprised healthy donors of bone marrow. The germline V gene has CDR1 SGHTA and CDR2 FQGTGA. The CDR3 totals 15 residues. The V end was cut by 5 bases, the J end by 5 bases, with 15 bases between. PCR employed 60 Vbeta and 13 Jbeta primers. Some clones are missing from TCRdb's copy, which holds only in-frame ones; the method was immunoSEQ multiplex PCR. The sample yields 150,000 to 200,000 clones, around two thirds seen once. The sequence was collected from a man aged 25-40 years in good health and CMV-seropositive. The chain has TRBV7-3 and TRBJ2-2; D perhaps matches TRBD2 (6 bases). Sequenced: PBMCs. CDR3 region: CASSPMGSGTGELFF. The CDR3 DNA reads as TGTGCCAGCAGCCCCATGGGCAGCGGGACCGGGGAGCTGTTTTTT. Together with reference TRBV7-3 and TRBJ2-2, the CDR3 gives the full variable domain: GAGVSQTPSNKVTEKGKYVELRCDPISGHTALYWYRQSLGQGPEFLIYFQGTGAADDSGLPNDRFFAVRPEGSVSTLKIQRTERGDSAVYLCASSPMGSGTGELFFGEGSRLTVL.